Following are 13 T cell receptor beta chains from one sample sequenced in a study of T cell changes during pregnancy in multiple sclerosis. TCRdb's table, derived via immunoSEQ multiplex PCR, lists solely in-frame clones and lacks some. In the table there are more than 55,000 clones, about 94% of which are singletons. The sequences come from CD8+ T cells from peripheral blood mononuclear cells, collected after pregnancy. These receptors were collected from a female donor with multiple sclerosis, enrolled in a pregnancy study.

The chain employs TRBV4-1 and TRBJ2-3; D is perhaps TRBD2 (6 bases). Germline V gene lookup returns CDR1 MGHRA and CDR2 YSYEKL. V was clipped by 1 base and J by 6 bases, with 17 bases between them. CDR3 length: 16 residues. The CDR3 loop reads CASSQVMGLETDTQYF. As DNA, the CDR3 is TGCGCCAGCAGCCAAGTGATGGGACTCGAAACCGATACGCAGTATTTT.

The CDR3 nucleotides are TGTGCCAGCAGTGAAGTTCAGGCTTACGAGCAGTACTTC. It encodes CASSEVQAYEQYF. This chain joins TRBV6-1 and TRBJ2-7; unclear D gene. V was shortened by 1 base and J by 4 bases, with 8 bases between the two germline ends. The CDR3 is made up of 13 amino acids. Germline CDR1 is MNHNS and CDR2 is SASEGT.

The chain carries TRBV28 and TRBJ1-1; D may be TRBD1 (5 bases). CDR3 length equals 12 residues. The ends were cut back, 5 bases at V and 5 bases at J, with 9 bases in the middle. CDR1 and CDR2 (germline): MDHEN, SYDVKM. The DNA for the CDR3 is TGTGCCAGCAGTGAGGAGGGGACTGAAGCTTTCTTT. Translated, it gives CASSEEGTEAFF.

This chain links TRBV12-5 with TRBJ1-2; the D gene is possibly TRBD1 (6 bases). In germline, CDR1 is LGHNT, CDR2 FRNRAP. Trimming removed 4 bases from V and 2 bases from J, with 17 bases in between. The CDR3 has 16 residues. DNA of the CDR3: TGTGCTAGTGGTTCCATTGAGGGACACCAGAACTATGGCTACACCTTC. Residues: CASGSIEGHQNYGYTF.

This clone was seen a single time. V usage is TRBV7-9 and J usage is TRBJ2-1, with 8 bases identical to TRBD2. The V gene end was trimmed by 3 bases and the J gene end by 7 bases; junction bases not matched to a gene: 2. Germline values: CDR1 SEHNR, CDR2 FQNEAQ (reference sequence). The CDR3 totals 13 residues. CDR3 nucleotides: TGTGCCAGCAGCTTGTCGGGGGGGAATGAGCAGTTCTTC. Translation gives CASSLSGGNEQFF.

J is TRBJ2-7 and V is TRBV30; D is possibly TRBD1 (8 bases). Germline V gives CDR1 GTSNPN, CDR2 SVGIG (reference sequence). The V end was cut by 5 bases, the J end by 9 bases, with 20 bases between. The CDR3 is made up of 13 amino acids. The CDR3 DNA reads TGTGCCTGGGACAGGGGAGGGATACGGGGGCAGTACTTC. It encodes CAWDRGGIRGQYF.

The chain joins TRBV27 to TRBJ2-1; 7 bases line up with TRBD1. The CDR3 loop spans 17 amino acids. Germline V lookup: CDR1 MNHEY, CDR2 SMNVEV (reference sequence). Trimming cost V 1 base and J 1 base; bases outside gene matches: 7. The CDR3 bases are TGTGCCAGCAGTTTATACTCCCAGGGGGAGTCCTACAATGAGCAGTTCTTC. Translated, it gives CASSLYSQGESYNEQFF.

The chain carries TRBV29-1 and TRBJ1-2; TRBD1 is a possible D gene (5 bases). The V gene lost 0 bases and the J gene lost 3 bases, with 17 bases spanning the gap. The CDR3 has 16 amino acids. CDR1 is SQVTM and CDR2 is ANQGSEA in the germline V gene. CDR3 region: CSVEDPKGRVDYGYTF. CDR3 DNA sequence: TGCAGCGTTGAAGATCCCAAAGGCAGGGTGGACTATGGCTACACCTTC. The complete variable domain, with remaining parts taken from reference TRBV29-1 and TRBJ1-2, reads SAVISQKPSRDICQRGTSLTIQCQVDSQVTMMFWYRQQPGQSLTLIATANQGSEATYESGFVIDKFPISRPNLTFSTLTVSNMSPEDSSIYLCSVEDPKGRVDYGYTFGSGTRLTVV.

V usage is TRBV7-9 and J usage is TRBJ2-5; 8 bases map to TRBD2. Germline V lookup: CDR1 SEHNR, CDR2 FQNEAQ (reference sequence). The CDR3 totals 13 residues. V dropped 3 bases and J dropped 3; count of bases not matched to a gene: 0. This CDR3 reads CASSFSGEETQYF. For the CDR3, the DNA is TGTGCCAGCAGCTTTAGCGGGGAAGAGACCCAGTACTTC.

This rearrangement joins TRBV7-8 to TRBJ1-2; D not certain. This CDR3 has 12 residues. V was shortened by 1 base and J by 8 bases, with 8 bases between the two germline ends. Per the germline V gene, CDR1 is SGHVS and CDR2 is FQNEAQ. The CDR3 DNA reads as TGTGCCAGCAGCTTAGAGTCAGGCGGCTACACCTTC. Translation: CASSLESGGYTF.

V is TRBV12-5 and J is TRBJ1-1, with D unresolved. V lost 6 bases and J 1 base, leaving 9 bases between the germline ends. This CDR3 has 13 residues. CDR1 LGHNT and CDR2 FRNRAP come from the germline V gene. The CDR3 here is CASGIDTNTEAFF. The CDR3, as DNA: TGTGCTAGTGGGATAGACACGAACACTGAAGCTTTCTTT.

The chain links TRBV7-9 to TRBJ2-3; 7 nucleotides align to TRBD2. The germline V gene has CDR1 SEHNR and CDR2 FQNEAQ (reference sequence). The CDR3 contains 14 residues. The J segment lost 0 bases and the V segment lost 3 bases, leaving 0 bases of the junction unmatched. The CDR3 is CASSFSGSTDTQYF. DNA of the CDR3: TGTGCCAGCAGCTTTAGCGGGAGCACAGATACGCAGTATTTT.

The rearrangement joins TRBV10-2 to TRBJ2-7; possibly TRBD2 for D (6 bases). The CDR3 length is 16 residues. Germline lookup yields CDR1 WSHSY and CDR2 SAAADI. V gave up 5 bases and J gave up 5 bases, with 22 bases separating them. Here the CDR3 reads CASSHTGGELEDEQYF. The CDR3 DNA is TGCGCCAGCAGTCACACCGGAGGGGAGCTGGAAGACGAGCAGTACTTC.